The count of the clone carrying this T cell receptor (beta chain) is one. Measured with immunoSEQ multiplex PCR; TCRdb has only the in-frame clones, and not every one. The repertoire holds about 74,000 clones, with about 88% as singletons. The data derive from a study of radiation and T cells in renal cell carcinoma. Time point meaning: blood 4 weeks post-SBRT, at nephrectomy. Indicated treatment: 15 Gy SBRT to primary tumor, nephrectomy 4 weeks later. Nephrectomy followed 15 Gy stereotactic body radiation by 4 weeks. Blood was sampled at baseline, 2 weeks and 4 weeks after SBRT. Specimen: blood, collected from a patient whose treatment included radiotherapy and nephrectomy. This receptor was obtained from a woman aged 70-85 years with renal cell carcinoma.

CDR3 in DNA: TGTGCCAGCAGCTTCGGTGGCGGGGGGGCAGCAGAGACCCAGTACTTC. This translates into CASSFGGGGAAETQYF. This rearrangement joins TRBV5-4 to TRBJ2-5, with 9 bases lining up with TRBD2. Per germline, CDR1 SGHNT and CDR2 YYREEE (reference sequence). The CDR3 extends over 16 amino acids. The ends lost 2 bases at V and 4 bases at J; junction bases unmatched: 9.